Presented here are 23 T cell receptor beta chains from one specimen sequenced in a study of Ad26.COV2.S vaccination and SARS-CoV-2 variants. The treatment is: 19 received Ad26.COV2.S at low or high dose, single or two shots; several received placebo; per-sample allocation not given. Collection of samples fell on day 63 after the first vaccine or placebo injection. Assay: immunoSEQ multiplex PCR; the TCRdb copy retains only in-frame clones and omits some. The table records around 270,000 clones, around 90% of them present only once. Specimen: peripheral blood, collected in a trial of Ad26.COV2.S vaccine versus placebo. These receptors originate from a person between 18 and 65 years old who received the Ad26.COV2.S COVID-19 vaccine or a placebo.

This clone was seen a handful of times. The rearrangement uses TRBV19 and TRBJ2-4; D is uncertain. V was shortened by 3 bases and J by 7 bases, with 16 bases between the two germline ends. The CDR3 is made up of 15 amino acids. Per germline, CDR1 LNHDA and CDR2 SQIVND (reference sequence). The CDR3, as DNA: TGTGCCAGTAGTATCTTGGGTAGGGCCGGGAACATTCAGTACTTC. The encoded protein is CASSILGRAGNIQYF.

This chain joins TRBV6-2 or TRBV6-3 and TRBJ2-7, with a weak D call TRBD2 (6 bases). Germline-derived CDR1 and CDR2 are MNHEY and SVGEGT. The CDR3 has 14 residues. V was cut by 2 bases and J by 4 bases, with 12 bases left in between. Here the CDR3 reads CASSYGTRRYEQYF. For the CDR3, the DNA is TGTGCCAGCAGTTACGGGACTCGGAGGTACGAGCAGTACTTC.

This chain uses TRBV6-2 or TRBV6-3 with TRBJ1-1; 11 bases are shared with TRBD1. The CDR3 has 14 amino acids. CDR1 MNHEY and CDR2 SVGEGT come from the germline V gene. The junction had 0 bases not matched to a gene; V was cut back by 2 bases and J by 4 bases. CDR3 sequence (DNA): TGTGCCAGCAGTTACGGGACAGGGGGCACTGAAGCTTTCTTT. Amino acids: CASSYGTGGTEAFF.

CDR3 nucleotide sequence: TGTGCCAGCTCACCAAACTTAAACACAGATACGCAGTATTTT. It is translated as CASSPNLNTDTQYF. The chain joins TRBV18 to TRBJ2-3; no definite D call. The CDR3 loop spans 14 amino acids. V gave up 2 bases and J gave up 2 bases, with 8 bases separating them. In germline, CDR1 is KGHSH, CDR2 LQKENI.

This chain connects TRBV25-1 to TRBJ2-7; no definite D call. Per the germline V gene, CDR1 is MGHDK and CDR2 is SYGVNS. The V and J ends lost 2 bases and 7 bases respectively, with 9 bases between them. CDR3 size: 12 residues. The CDR3 loop reads CASSEHPWEQYV. CDR3 nucleotide sequence: TGTGCCAGCAGTGAACACCCCTGGGAGCAGTACGTC.

The chain recombines TRBV12-3 or TRBV12-4 with TRBJ1-1; tentative D call: TRBD1 (6 bases). Trimming shortened V by 6 bases and J by 5 bases, and 13 bases separated the two germline ends. The CDR3 sequence is 13 residues long. The CDR3 here is CASRATGRTEAFF. CDR3 in DNA: TGTGCCAGCAGGGCGACAGGAAGAACTGAAGCTTTCTTT.

The chain couples TRBV6-5 to TRBJ1-2, with D perhaps TRBD1 (5 bases). This CDR3 region has 13 residues. Germline CDR1 MNHEY, CDR2 SVGAGI. V lost 6 bases, J lost 2 bases, and 10 bases lay in between. The CDR3 nucleotides are TGTGCCAGCAGCCCGGGACGCAACTATGGCTACACCTTC. This translates into CASSPGRNYGYTF.

The J gene is TRBJ2-1, the V gene TRBV5-4, with 7 bases matching TRBD1. Germline trimming cut 0 bases from V and 5 bases from J; bases unmatched to any gene: 14. The CDR3 runs to 18 residues. Germline V CDR1 and CDR2: SGHNT, YYREEE (reference sequence). The CDR3 sequence: CASSLAEGALTLNNEQFF. The CDR3 region has the DNA TGTGCCAGCAGCTTGGCCGAGGGGGCTTTGACCCTTAACAATGAGCAGTTCTTC. The whole variable domain, filled in from reference TRBV5-4 and TRBJ2-1, reads ETGVTQSPTHLIKTRGQQVTLRCSSQSGHNTVSWYQQALGQGPQFIFQYYREEENGRGNFPPRFSGLQFPNYSSELNVNALELDDSALYLCASSLAEGALTLNNEQFFGPGTRLTVL.

The chain combines TRBV4-1 with TRBJ1-2, with 7 bases matching TRBD1. Unmatched junction bases numbered 3, after V lost 0 bases and J lost 2 bases. In germline, CDR1 is MGHRA, CDR2 YSYEKL. This CDR3 has 15 amino acids. The CDR3 bases are TGCGCCAGCAGCCAAGAAAGGGGGCTCAACTATGGCTACACCTTC. This encodes CASSQERGLNYGYTF.

The chain has TRBV19 and TRBJ2-6; D is undetermined. Germline lookup yields CDR1 LNHDA and CDR2 SQIVND (reference sequence). This CDR3 has 15 amino acids. The ends were cut back, 5 bases at V and 1 base at J, with 9 bases in the middle. The CDR3 coding sequence is TGTGCCAGTAGTTTTATGGGTTCTGGGGCCAACGTCCTGACTTTC. It specifies CASSFMGSGANVLTF.

The table lists this clone with a count of one. V usage is TRBV5-1 and J usage is TRBJ1-4; 8 positions match TRBD1. The V gene end was trimmed by 0 bases and the J gene end by 5 bases; junction bases not matched to a gene: 9. CDR1 SGHRS and CDR2 YFSETQ come from the germline V gene. The CDR3 extends over 17 amino acids. In DNA form, the CDR3 reads TGCGCCAGCAGCTTGGGGGGTGCAGGGGGCGCAAATGAAAAACTGTTTTTT. Encoded protein: CASSLGGAGGANEKLFF.

The V and J genes are TRBV10-3 and TRBJ2-1; 7 nucleotides agree with TRBD2. The CDR3 sequence is 17 residues long. Germline values: CDR1 ENHRY, CDR2 SYGVKD. V was pared by 5 bases and J by 6 bases, with 16 bases of the junction left unmatched. As DNA, the CDR3 is TGTGCCATCAGTTACAGTCCTAGCGGAGGCAGGTCCAATGAGCAGTTCTTC. Amino acid sequence: CAISYSPSGGRSNEQFF.

The chain links TRBV4-1 to TRBJ1-1; perhaps TRBD1 as D (5 bases). Germline lookup yields CDR1 MGHRA and CDR2 YSYEKL. Trimming stripped 1 base from V and 0 bases from J, with 12 bases between. The CDR3 runs to 16 residues. The CDR3 DNA reads as TGCGCCAGCAGCCAAGGGGGGGGAAGGATGAACACTGAAGCTTTCTTT. Amino acid sequence: CASSQGGGRMNTEAFF.

CDR3 DNA: TGCAGCGTTGAAGATAATGACAGGGATGGATTGACTTTCTTT. It yields the protein CSVEDNDRDGLTFF. V is TRBV29-1 and J is TRBJ1-1; 7 bases fit TRBD1. With 0 bases clipped from V and 12 bases from J, the junction kept 13 bases outside the gene matches. The germline V gene has CDR1 SQVTM and CDR2 ANQGSEA. This CDR3 has 14 amino acids.

This clone was observed a few times. The gene calls are TRBV25-1 and TRBJ2-4; no clear D gene. V lost 2 bases and J lost 0, with 17 bases in between. CDR3 length equals 18 residues. CDR1 MGHDK and CDR2 SYGVNS come from the germline V gene. The CDR3 nucleotides read TGTGCCAGCAGTGAAAGTTTCGGCAGGATCATAGCCAAAAACATTCAGTACTTC. This codes for CASSESFGRIIAKNIQYF.

The CDR3 spells CASSSPGPWSSYNSPLHF. CDR3 bases: TGTGCCAGCAGCTCCCCTGGACCGTGGAGCTCCTATAATTCACCCCTCCACTTT. This chain uses TRBV27 with TRBJ1-6; D unresolved. There are 18 residues in the CDR3. The germline gives CDR1 MNHEY, CDR2 SMNVEV (reference sequence). The V end lost 6 bases, the J end lost 0 bases, and 18 bases lay between the germline ends.

This chain connects TRBV20-1 to TRBJ2-3; 9 nucleotides align to TRBD2. Germline lookup yields CDR1 DFQATT and CDR2 SNEGSKA (reference sequence). V shed 3 bases, J shed 4 bases, and the junction held 8 bases outside the gene matches. CDR3 length: 15 amino acids. CDR3 region: CSASMLAGAADTQYF. CDR3 in DNA: TGCAGTGCTAGTATGTTAGCGGGAGCGGCAGATACGCAGTATTTT.

This chain connects TRBV6-2 or TRBV6-3 to TRBJ2-6; 12 bases are a match to TRBD1. Trimming at V came to 2 bases and at J to 2 bases, leaving 1 base not matched to a gene. Germline CDR1 reads MNHEY; CDR2 reads SVGEGT. The CDR3 spans 17 residues. CDR3 region: CASSYGTGGAGANVLTF. CDR3 bases: TGTGCCAGCAGTTACGGGACAGGGGGCGCTGGGGCCAACGTCCTGACTTTC.

The V and J genes are TRBV2 and TRBJ1-2; D perhaps matches TRBD1 (6 bases). The CDR3 contains 15 residues. Trimming removed 0 bases at V and 5 bases at J, with 13 bases between. The germline V gene has CDR1 SNHLY and CDR2 FYNNEI. DNA for the CDR3: TGTGCCAGCAGTGAAGCAAGCAGGGGTACTTATGGCTACACCTTC. Encoded protein: CASSEASRGTYGYTF. The full variable domain, rest sourced from reference TRBV2 and TRBJ1-2, is EPEVTQTPSHQVTQMGQEVILRCVPISNHLYFYWYRQILGQKVEFLVSFYNNEISEKSEIFDDQFSVERPDGSNFTLKIRSTKLEDSAMYFCASSEASRGTYGYTFGSGTRLTVV.

In this sample, this clone turned up once. This chain connects TRBV30 to TRBJ1-1; D is ambiguous. The CDR3 sequence is 13 residues long. V was shortened by 3 bases and J by 12 bases, with 20 bases between the two germline ends. Germline CDR1 reads GTSNPN; CDR2 reads SVGIG (reference sequence). The CDR3 region is CAWRLPGVYFTFF. CDR3 sequence (DNA): TGTGCCTGGAGACTCCCAGGAGTTTATTTTACTTTCTTT.

The gene calls are TRBV7-2 and TRBJ2-6; D is uncertain. The CDR3 contains 16 residues. Germline loops: CDR1 SGHTA, CDR2 FQGNSA. Trimming cost V 5 bases and J 3 bases, with 14 bases left between them. CDR3 sequence reads: CASSLTWGVGANVLTF. DNA for the CDR3: TGTGCCAGCAGCCTCACGTGGGGTGTTGGGGCCAACGTCCTGACTTTC.

This clone was detected only a few times. V is TRBV9 and J is TRBJ2-1, with 7 positions matching TRBD2. This CDR3 has 15 residues. The J segment lost 3 bases and the V segment lost 6 bases, leaving 9 bases of the junction unmatched. Germline lookup yields CDR1 SGDLS and CDR2 YYNGEE. The CDR3: CASTTSGERYNEQFF. The CDR3, as DNA: TGTGCCAGCACCACGAGCGGGGAACGCTACAATGAGCAGTTCTTC. Using reference TRBV9 and TRBJ2-1 for the parts outside the CDR3, the full variable domain is DSGVTQTPKHLITATGQRVTLRCSPRSGDLSVYWYQQSLDQGLQFLIQYYNGEERAKGNILERFSAQQFPDLHSELNLSSLELGDSALYFCASTTSGERYNEQFFGPGTRLTVL.

Comment on this clone: A junction end diverges from the germline sequence, so it may reflect a read error. This chain joins TRBV2 and TRBJ1-2; 7 bases are shared with TRBD1. CDR1 SNHLY and CDR2 FYNNEI come from the germline V gene. This CDR3 has 11 amino acids. This CDR3 reads CASSEARDRVF. CDR3 DNA: TGTGCCAGCAGTGAAGCGCGGGACAGAGTCTTC.